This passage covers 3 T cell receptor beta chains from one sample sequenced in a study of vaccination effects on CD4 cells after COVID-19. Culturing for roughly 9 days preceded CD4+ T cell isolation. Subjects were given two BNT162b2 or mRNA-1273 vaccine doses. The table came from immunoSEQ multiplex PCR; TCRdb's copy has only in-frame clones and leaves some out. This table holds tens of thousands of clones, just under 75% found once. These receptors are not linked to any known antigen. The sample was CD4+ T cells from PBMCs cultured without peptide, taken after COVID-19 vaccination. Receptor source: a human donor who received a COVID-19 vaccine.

The CDR3 DNA sequence: TGTGCCAGCAGCTTGGGACAGGGTATTAGCTCACCCCTCCACTTT. Amino acids: CASSLGQGISSPLHF. This chain joins TRBV9 and TRBJ1-6, with 9 positions matching TRBD1. The CDR3 is 15 residues long. Germline V CDR1 and CDR2: SGDLS, YYNGEE. V dropped 4 bases and J dropped 10; count of bases not matched to a gene: 9. Complete variable domain (other parts from reference TRBV9 and TRBJ1-6): DSGVTQTPKHLITATGQRVTLRCSPRSGDLSVYWYQQSLDQGLQFLIQYYNGEERAKGNILERFSAQQFPDLHSELNLSSLELGDSALYFCASSLGQGISSPLHFGNGTRLTVT.

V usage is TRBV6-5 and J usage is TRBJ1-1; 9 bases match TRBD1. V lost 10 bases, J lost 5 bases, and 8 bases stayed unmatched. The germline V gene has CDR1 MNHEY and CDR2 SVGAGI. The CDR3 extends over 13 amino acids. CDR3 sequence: CATGQGILTEAFF. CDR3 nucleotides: TGTGCCACCGGACAGGGGATTTTAACTGAAGCTTTCTTT.

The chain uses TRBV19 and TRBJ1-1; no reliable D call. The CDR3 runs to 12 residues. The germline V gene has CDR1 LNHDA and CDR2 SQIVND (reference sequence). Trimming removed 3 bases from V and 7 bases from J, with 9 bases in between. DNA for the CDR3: TGTGCCAGTAGTATTGGAGATCGTGAAGCTTTCTTT. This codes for CASSIGDREAFF.